A selection of T cell receptor beta chains follows, all from one sample in a study of OX40 agonist ivuxolimab in advanced cancers. Assay: immunoSEQ multiplex PCR; the TCRdb copy retains only in-frame clones and omits some. The sample contains 75,000 to 100,000 clones, around 90% of which appear only once. Sequenced material: CD4+ or CD8+ T cells sorted from blood, taken in a trial of the OX40 agonist ivuxolimab. The source is an adult with an advanced solid tumor such as melanoma, head and neck, liver or kidney cancer. Each CDR3 is given with its conserved first and last residue. D genes are given only for firm matches. Rows may omit the clone size; those that give it use once, few, many or a size class.

V gene	J gene	D gene	clone size	CDR3 protein	CDR3 DNA
TRBV15	TRBJ1-5	-	few	CATSRDRQSSNQPQHF	TGTGCCACCAGCAGAGATCGACAGTCGAGCAATCAGCCCCAGCATTTT
TRBV13	TRBJ2-7	TRBD1	-	CASSRTGVGTYEQYF	TGTGCCAGCAGTCGGACAGGGGTCGGGACCTACGAGCAGTACTTC
TRBV11-2	TRBJ2-7	TRBD1	-	CASSQTGAPSYEQYF	TGTGCCAGCAGTCAAACAGGGGCCCCCTCCTACGAGCAGTACTTC
TRBV9	TRBJ2-5	-	-	CASSPSSGAPETQYF	TGTGCCAGCAGCCCGAGTAGTGGGGCCCCAGAGACCCAGTACTTC
TRBV6-1	TRBJ1-3	-	once	CASSAPLRGNTIYF	TGTGCCAGCAGTGCGCCCCTACGAGGAAACACCATATATTTT
TRBV5-1	TRBJ2-3	-	-	CASSSGTVSSTDTQYF	TGCGCCAGCAGCTCCGGGACGGTTTCTAGCACAGATACGCAGTATTTT
TRBV9	TRBJ2-2	-	-	CASSVENGNTGELFF	TGTGCCAGCAGCGTAGAAAACGGGAACACCGGGGAGCTGTTTTTT
TRBV6-1	TRBJ1-4	TRBD1	-	CASSPGTVQNEKLFF	TGTGCCAGCAGCCCCGGGACAGTTCAGAATGAAAAACTGTTTTTT
TRBV21-1	TRBJ1-1	-	-	CASSKSLTGVPGTEAFF	TGTGCCAGCAGCAAGTCACTGACAGGTGTTCCGGGCACTGAAGCTTTCTTT
TRBV5-6	TRBJ2-1	-	-	CASSLVLYNEQFF	TGTGCCAGCAGCTTGGTACTGTACAATGAGCAGTTCTTC
TRBV27	TRBJ2-1	TRBD2	-	CASSRRGGRAYNEQFF	TGTGCCAGCAGCCGTCGTGGGGGGAGGGCTTACAATGAGCAGTTCTTC
TRBV11-2	TRBJ2-7	-	-	CASSPGGGTYEQYF	TGTGCCAGCAGCCCGGGGGGCGGAACCTACGAGCAGTACTTC
TRBV5-6	TRBJ1-6	-	-	CASSLEGLTDYNSPLHF	TGTGCCAGCAGCTTGGAAGGTTTGACAGACTATAATTCACCCCTCCACTTT
TRBV30	TRBJ2-1	TRBD2	-	CAWSLRQLAELDNEQFF	TGTGCCTGGAGTCTAAGACAACTAGCGGAGCTAGACAATGAGCAGTTCTTC
TRBV27	TRBJ2-2	-	-	CASSWNTGELFF	TGTGCCAGCAGTTGGAACACCGGGGAGCTGTTTTTT
TRBV4-1	TRBJ1-1	-	-	CASSQVGYAEAFF	TGCGCCAGCAGCCAAGTTGGGTACGCTGAAGCTTTCTTT
TRBV11-2	TRBJ2-7	TRBD2	-	CASSLGDSGRGHEQYF	TGTGCCAGCAGCTTAGGGGATAGCGGGAGGGGCCACGAGCAGTACTTC
TRBV5-6	TRBJ2-7	TRBD1	-	CASSAGQGTYEQYF	TGTGCCAGCAGCGCGGGACAGGGAACCTACGAGCAGTACTTC
TRBV11-2	TRBJ1-1	-	-	CASSPGHPFRDTEAFF	TGTGCCAGCAGCCCGGGACACCCCTTTAGGGACACTGAAGCTTTCTTT
TRBV13	TRBJ2-6	-	-	CASSWTHESGANVLTF	TGTGCCAGCAGCTGGACCCACGAGTCTGGGGCCAACGTCCTGACTTTC
TRBV6-1	TRBJ2-7	TRBD2	once	CASSVLAGDYEQYF	TGTGCCAGCAGTGTGCTAGCGGGAGATTACGAGCAGTACTTC
TRBV27	TRBJ2-7	-	-	CASSLAGALSEQYF	TGTGCCAGCAGTTTAGCGGGGGCCCTCTCCGAGCAGTACTTC
TRBV10-2	TRBJ2-5	TRBD1	-	CASSERRGRRPQETQYF	TGCGCCAGCAGTGAGCGAAGGGGGCGCCGTCCCCAAGAGACCCAGTACTTC
TRBV5-4	TRBJ2-7	-	-	CASSLKGAAYEQYF	TGTGCCAGCAGCTTGAAGGGAGCGGCCTACGAGCAGTACTTC
TRBV5-5	TRBJ1-4	-	-	CASSFSQGINEKLFF	TGTGCCAGCAGCTTTAGTCAGGGAATTAATGAAAAACTGTTTTTT
TRBV27	TRBJ1-1	TRBD1	-	CASSLTGENTEAFF	TGTGCCAGCAGCCTCACAGGGGAGAACACTGAAGCTTTCTTT
TRBV29-1	TRBJ2-3	TRBD2	-	CSVWGGRIDTQYF	TGCAGCGTCTGGGGGGGTCGGATAGATACGCAGTATTTT
TRBV4-1	TRBJ2-3	TRBD2	once	CASSPQGLADTQYF	TGCGCCAGCAGCCCCCAAGGACTAGCAGATACGCAGTATTTT
TRBV10-2	TRBJ2-3	-	-	CASRRGADTQYF	TGCGCCAGCAGACGAGGGGCAGATACGCAGTATTTT
TRBV25-1	TRBJ2-1	-	-	CASSELPSDPYNEQFF	TGTGCCAGCAGTGAACTGCCAAGCGACCCCTACAATGAGCAGTTCTTC
TRBV5-4	TRBJ2-3	TRBD1	-	CASSQLGTGGADTQYF	TGTGCCAGCAGCCAATTAGGGACAGGAGGTGCAGATACGCAGTATTTT
TRBV27	TRBJ2-7	-	-	CASSSWQYSSYEQYF	TGTGCCAGCAGTTCATGGCAGTACAGCTCCTACGAGCAGTACTTC
TRBV4-3	TRBJ1-1	-	-	CASSPTLQRTEAFF	TGCGCCAGCAGCCCAACTCTCCAGAGGACTGAAGCTTTCTTT
TRBV9	TRBJ2-3	TRBD2	-	CASNGGGADTQYF	TGTGCCAGCAACGGCGGGGGGGCAGATACGCAGTATTTT
TRBV27	TRBJ2-1	TRBD1	-	CASSLPDRGHGSYNEQFF	TGTGCCAGCAGTTTACCTGACAGGGGGCACGGATCGTACAATGAGCAGTTCTTC
TRBV7-6	TRBJ2-7	TRBD1	-	CASSTGQGNEQYF	TGTGCCAGCAGCACGGGACAGGGAAACGAGCAGTACTTC
TRBV19	TRBJ1-2	-	-	CASSSGGTNYGYTF	TGTGCCAGTAGTAGCGGGGGGACTAACTATGGCTACACCTTC
TRBV5-6	TRBJ1-1	-	once	CASSLWGGGIKRTEAFF	TGTGCCAGCAGCTTGTGGGGTGGGGGCATAAAGAGGACTGAAGCTTTCTTT
TRBV6-6	TRBJ2-3	-	-	CASSSPSTADTQYF	TGTGCCAGCAGTTCCCCGTCGACCGCAGATACGCAGTATTTT
TRBV9	TRBJ1-1	TRBD1	once	CASSFGTGGTEAFF	TGTGCCAGCAGCTTCGGGACAGGGGGGACTGAAGCTTTCTTT
TRBV25-1	TRBJ2-7	-	-	CASSERDSSPYEQYF	TGTGCCAGCAGTGAAAGGGACTCTTCCCCCTACGAGCAGTACTTC
TRBV5-1	TRBJ2-1	TRBD2	-	CASSFTISGRAYHEQFF	TGCGCCAGCAGCTTTACAATAAGCGGGAGGGCCTACCATGAGCAGTTCTTC
TRBV6-5	TRBJ1-1	-	-	CASSYSDSGYTEAFF	TGTGCCAGCAGTTACTCGGACAGTGGCTACACTGAAGCTTTCTTT
TRBV25-1	TRBJ1-4	-	many	CASSGTVSNEKLFF	TGTGCCAGCAGTGGGACAGTTTCCAATGAAAAACTGTTTTTT
TRBV7-6	TRBJ2-3	-	-	CASSRSGGATDTQYF	TGTGCCAGCAGCCGAAGCGGAGGTGCCACAGATACGCAGTATTTT
TRBV2	TRBJ2-7	-	-	CASSATLGRGYEQYF	TGTGCCAGCAGCGCCACCCTCGGGAGAGGGTACGAGCAGTACTTC
TRBV10-3	TRBJ2-1	TRBD2	-	CAISELLAGEGAEQFF	TGTGCCATCAGTGAGCTTCTAGCGGGAGAAGGTGCTGAGCAGTTCTTC
TRBV9	TRBJ2-1	TRBD1	-	CASSVGQGAYNEQFF	TGTGCCAGCAGCGTAGGGCAGGGGGCCTACAATGAGCAGTTCTTC
TRBV30	TRBJ2-7	-	-	CAWEALQGYEQYF	TGTGCCTGGGAAGCGCTGCAGGGTTACGAGCAGTACTTC
TRBV5-4	TRBJ2-3	TRBD2	-	CASSAFTGTRADTQYF	TGTGCCAGCAGCGCCTTTACAGGGACTAGGGCAGATACGCAGTATTTT
TRBV6-5	TRBJ2-5	-	once	CASSYGSRGTQYF	TGTGCCAGCAGTTACGGGTCTCGCGGGACCCAGTACTTC
TRBV29-1	TRBJ1-1	-	-	CSVEGEGWGTEAFF	TGCAGCGTTGAAGGCGAGGGTTGGGGCACTGAAGCTTTCTTT
TRBV6-6	TRBJ1-1	TRBD1	-	CASNKQGANTEAFF	TGTGCCAGCAATAAACAGGGGGCAAACACTGAAGCTTTCTTT
TRBV30	TRBJ2-7	-	-	CAWSVGSGSYEQYF	TGTGCCTGGAGTGTGGGTAGCGGTTCCTACGAGCAGTACTTC
TRBV19	TRBJ1-2	TRBD1	once	CAILQGEGYTF	TGTGCCATTCTACAGGGGGAAGGCTACACCTTC